The text below deals with one T cell receptor beta chain. Its antigen is still unknown. At one of its ends the junction is not consistent with the germline gene, which may arise from a read error. TCRdb reprocessed the reads via MiXCR and lists one record per CDR3 protein. Of 650,000 to 900,000 distinct CDR3 sequences listed, 32% were seen once; the top ten hold around an eighth. CDR3 length equals 14 residues. CDR1 is SGHVS, CDR2 FNYEAQ, per germline. The data derive from a study of T cell repertoires in cytomegalovirus infection. Whole-study context: An indication of both CMV infection and matching HLA type came from public TCR beta signatures. Points from the study as a whole: Accumulated public TCR beta family frequency recognized individuals carrying CMV together with the relevant HLA.

The material was cultured CD8+ T cells from PBMCs, obtained from culture after CMV antigen stimulation. The sequence came from a human donor in good health (CMV status not recorded). Some clones in this sample may be carry-over from other donors' samples. The chain is built from TRBV7-6 and TRBJ2-2, with 8 bases fitting TRBD2. The CDR3 sequence is CVSTRGANTGELFF. As DNA, the CDR3 is TGTGTCAGCACGCGGGGGGCCAACACCGGGGAGCTGTTTTTT.